Listed here are 7 T cell receptor beta chains from one sample, sequenced in a study of blood T cell repertoires in COVID-19. TCRdb's table, derived via immunoSEQ multiplex PCR, lists solely in-frame clones and lacks some. Of some 220,000 clones listed, 80% to 90% are singletons. Sequenced sample: peripheral blood. The receptors stem from a woman aged 60 to 75 who had recovered from COVID-19.

This sequence joins TRBV27 and TRBJ1-2, with TRBD1 identical over 8 bases. Trimming removed 6 bases from V and 4 bases from J; junction bases left unmatched: 19. This CDR3 spans 18 amino acids. Germline-derived CDR1 and CDR2 are MNHEY and SMNVEV (reference sequence). The CDR3 is CASSRKTRQGSHPYGYTF. The CDR3 DNA sequence: TGTGCCAGCAGCCGGAAGACAAGACAGGGGTCCCACCCCTATGGCTACACCTTC.

Here the CDR3 reads CASSIDHSRGDFYEQYF. The CDR3 coding sequence is TGTGCCAGTAGTATAGATCATTCCAGGGGGGACTTCTACGAGCAGTACTTC. The V and J genes are TRBV19 and TRBJ2-7, with a weak D call TRBD1 (7 bases). Germline values: CDR1 LNHDA, CDR2 SQIVND (reference sequence). The CDR3 sequence is 17 residues long. Between the trimmed V and J ends, which lost 0 bases and 3 bases, there was a span of 18 bases. Looking up the rest from reference TRBV19 and TRBJ2-7 gives the full variable domain: DGGITQSPKYLFRKEGQNVTLSCEQNLNHDAMYWYRQDPGQGLRLIYYSQIVNDFQKGDIAEGYSVSREKKESFPLTVTSAQKNPTAFYLCASSIDHSRGDFYEQYFGPGTRLTVT.

The chain recombines TRBV5-1 with TRBJ1-4; maybe TRBD1 (6 bases). The V end lost 4 bases, the J end lost 1 base, and 11 bases lay between the germline ends. CDR1 SGHRS and CDR2 YFSETQ come from the germline V gene. This CDR3 contains 15 residues. The CDR3 loop reads CASSPTRGTNEKLFF. The CDR3 nucleotides are TGCGCCAGCAGCCCGACCAGGGGAACTAATGAAAAACTGTTTTTT.

The rearrangement uses TRBV19 and TRBJ2-4, with 9 bases lining up with TRBD2. The CDR3 is made up of 14 amino acids. V lost 1 base and J lost 5; bases outside the gene matches: 0. Germline CDR1 and CDR2: LNHDA and SQIVND (reference sequence). CDR3 coding DNA: TGTGCCAGTAGTATAGCTAGCGGGGAAAACATTCAGTACTTC. Protein sequence: CASSIASGENIQYF.

The chain employs TRBV29-1 and TRBJ2-5, with a possible D match to TRBD1 (5 bases). Per the germline V gene, CDR1 is SQVTM and CDR2 is ANQGSEA. V was shortened by 4 bases and J by 5 bases, with 11 bases between the two germline ends. CDR3 length equals 12 residues. The CDR3 sequence: CSVVPGWETQYF. CDR3 coding DNA: TGCAGCGTTGTCCCAGGGTGGGAGACCCAGTACTTC.

The chain uses TRBV7-8 and TRBJ2-5; D uncertain. The CDR3 length is 11 residues. Germline values: CDR1 SGHVS, CDR2 FQNEAQ. Trimming left V 5 bases short and J 5 bases short, with 6 bases between. As DNA, the CDR3 is TGTGCCAGCAGCCCTTCGGAGACCCAGTACTTC. It encodes CASSPSETQYF.

The chain combines TRBV4-3 with TRBJ1-2; D unresolved. The CDR3 totals 14 residues. Trimming shortened V by 0 bases and J by 5 bases, and 10 bases separated the two germline ends. Per the germline V gene, CDR1 is LGHNA and CDR2 is YSLEER. The CDR3 spells CASSQDRARYGYTF. In DNA, the CDR3 is TGCGCCAGCAGCCAAGATAGAGCGAGATATGGCTACACCTTC.